Here is one T cell receptor (beta chain) with its context. Its antigen is unidentified. This record comes from a study of OX40 agonist ivuxolimab in advanced cancers. About the research overall: It was ivuxolimab, an agonistic anti-OX40 (CD134) antibody, that patients were treated with. Three patients showed partial responses: one hepatocellular carcinoma and two cutaneous melanoma cases.

The protocol was immunoSEQ multiplex PCR, while the TCRdb copy is restricted to in-frame clones and leaves out a portion. In the table there are under 40,000 clones, around 80% of which are singletons. Trimming cost V 3 bases and J 1 base, with 9 bases left between them. This CDR3 has 14 amino acids. Germline CDR1 and CDR2: KGHSH and LQKENI. Study conclusions and caveats: By week 6 at 0.1 to 3.0 mg/kg, blood CD4+ and CD8+ T cells had expanded clonally.

V and J are TRBV18 and TRBJ1-1, with no clear D. The material was CD4+ or CD8+ T cells sorted from blood, obtained in a trial of the OX40 agonist ivuxolimab. The receptor was isolated from an adult with an advanced solid tumor such as melanoma, head and neck, liver or kidney cancer. In DNA, the CDR3 is TGTGCCAGCTCACCCTTCGAGGCGAACACTGAAGCTTTCTTT. This codes for CASSPFEANTEAFF.